Described below is a single T cell receptor beta chain sequence and its context. The antigen is not known. The data were obtained in a study of cytomegalovirus exposure and HLA in healthy donors. Turning to the study itself: There were about 85 million unique TCRs (from HLA-typed donors) in an early data release.

Study conclusions and caveats: Most CMV-associated TCR beta chains were later found to appear HLA-restricted. Among TCR beta chains, those listed as cytomegalovirus-associated numbered more than 150. Several of the most significant clusters appeared, in a later analysis, to be linked to common viral pathogens.

The PCR employed 60 Vbeta primers together with 13 Jbeta primers. Here immunoSEQ multiplex PCR was the method, and the copy in TCRdb shows in-frame clones only, minus some. The table includes 120,000 to 150,000 clones, about 73% detected once. Looked up from germline, CDR1 is SGHRS and CDR2 is YFSETQ. The CDR3 is 13 amino acids. The V gene end was trimmed by 2 bases and the J gene end by 8 bases; junction bases not matched to a gene: 4. The sample comprised PBMCs. The TCR was taken from a man aged 40-49 years in good health and CMV-seropositive. This chain joins TRBV5-1 and TRBJ1-2, with 9 bases lining up with TRBD1. This CDR3 reads CASSLTGGAGYTF. In DNA form, the CDR3 reads TGCGCCAGCAGCTTAACAGGGGGCGCCGGCTACACCTTC.